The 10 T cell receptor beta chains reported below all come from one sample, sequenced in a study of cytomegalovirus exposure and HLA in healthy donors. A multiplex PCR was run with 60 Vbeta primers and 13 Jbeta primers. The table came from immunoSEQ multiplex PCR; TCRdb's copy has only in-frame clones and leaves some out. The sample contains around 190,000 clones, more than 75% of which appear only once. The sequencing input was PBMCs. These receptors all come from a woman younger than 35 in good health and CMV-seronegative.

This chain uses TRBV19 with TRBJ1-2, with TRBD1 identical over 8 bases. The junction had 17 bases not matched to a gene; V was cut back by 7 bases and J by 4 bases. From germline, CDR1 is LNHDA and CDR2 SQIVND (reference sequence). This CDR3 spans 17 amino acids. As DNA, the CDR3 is TGTGCCAGTATCGGCGTCCTCGGACAGGGAAACGCCTATGGCTACACCTTC. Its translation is CASIGVLGQGNAYGYTF.

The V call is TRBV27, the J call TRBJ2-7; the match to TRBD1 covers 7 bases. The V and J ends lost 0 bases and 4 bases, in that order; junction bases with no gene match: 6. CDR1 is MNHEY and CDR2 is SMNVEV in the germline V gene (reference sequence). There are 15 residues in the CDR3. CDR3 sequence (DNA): TGTGCCAGCAGTTTATCGTATAGGGGGCCGTACGAGCAGTACTTC. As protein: CASSLSYRGPYEQYF.

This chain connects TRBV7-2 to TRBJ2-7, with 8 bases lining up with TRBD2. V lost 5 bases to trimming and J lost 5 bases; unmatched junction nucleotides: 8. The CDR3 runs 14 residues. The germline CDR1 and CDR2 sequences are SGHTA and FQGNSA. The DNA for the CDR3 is TGTGCCAGCAGCACCATAGCGGGATCCCACGAGCAGTACTTC. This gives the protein CASSTIAGSHEQYF.

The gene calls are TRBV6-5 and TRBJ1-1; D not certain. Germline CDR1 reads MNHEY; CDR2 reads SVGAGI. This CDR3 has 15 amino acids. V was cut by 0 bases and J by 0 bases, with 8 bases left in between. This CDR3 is CASSYSNKMNTEAFF. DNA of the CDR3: TGTGCCAGCAGTTACTCCAACAAGATGAACACTGAAGCTTTCTTT.

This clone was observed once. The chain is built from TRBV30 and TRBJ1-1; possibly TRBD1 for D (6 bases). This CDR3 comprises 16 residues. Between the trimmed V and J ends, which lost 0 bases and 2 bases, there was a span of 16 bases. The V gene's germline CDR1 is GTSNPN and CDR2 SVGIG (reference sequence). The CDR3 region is CAWSVSRGQLNTEAFF. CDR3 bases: TGTGCCTGGAGTGTATCTAGAGGACAGTTAAACACTGAAGCTTTCTTT.

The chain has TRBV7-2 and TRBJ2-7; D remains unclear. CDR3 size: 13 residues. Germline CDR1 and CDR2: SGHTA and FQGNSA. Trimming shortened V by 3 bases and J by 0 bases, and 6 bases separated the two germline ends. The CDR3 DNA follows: TGTGCCAGCAGCTTCTTGAGCTCCTACGAGCAGTACTTC. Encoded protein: CASSFLSSYEQYF.

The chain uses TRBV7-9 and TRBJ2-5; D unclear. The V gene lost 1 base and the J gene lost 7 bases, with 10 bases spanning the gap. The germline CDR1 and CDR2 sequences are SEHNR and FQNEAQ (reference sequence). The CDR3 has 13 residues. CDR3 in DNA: TGTGCCAGCAGCTTAGACGGAGCCGGGACCCAGTACTTC. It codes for CASSLDGAGTQYF. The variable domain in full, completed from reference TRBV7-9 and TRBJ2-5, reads DTGVSQNPRHKITKRGQNVTFRCDPISEHNRLYWYRQTLGQGPEFLTYFQNEAQLEKSRLLSDRFSAERPKGSFSTLEIQRTEQGDSAMYLCASSLDGAGTQYFGPGTRLLVL.

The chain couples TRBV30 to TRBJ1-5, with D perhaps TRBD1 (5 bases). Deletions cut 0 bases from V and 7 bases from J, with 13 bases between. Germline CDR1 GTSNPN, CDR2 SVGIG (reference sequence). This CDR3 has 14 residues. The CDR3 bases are TGTGCCTGGAGTGTGGGAGGGGACGGGCAGCCCCAGCATTTT. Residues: CAWSVGGDGQPQHF.

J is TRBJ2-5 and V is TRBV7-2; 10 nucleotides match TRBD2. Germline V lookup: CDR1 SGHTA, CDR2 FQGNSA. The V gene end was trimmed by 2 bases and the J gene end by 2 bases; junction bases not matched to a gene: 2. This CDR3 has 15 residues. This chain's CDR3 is CASSLTSGNQETQYF. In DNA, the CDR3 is TGTGCCAGCAGCTTAACTAGCGGGAATCAAGAGACCCAGTACTTC.

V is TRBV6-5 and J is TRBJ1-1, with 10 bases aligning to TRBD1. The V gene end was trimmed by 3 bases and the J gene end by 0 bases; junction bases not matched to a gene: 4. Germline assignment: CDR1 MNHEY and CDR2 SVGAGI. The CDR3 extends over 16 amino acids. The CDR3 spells CASSYGQGGMNTEAFF. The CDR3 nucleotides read TGTGCCAGCAGTTATGGACAGGGGGGCATGAACACTGAAGCTTTCTTT.